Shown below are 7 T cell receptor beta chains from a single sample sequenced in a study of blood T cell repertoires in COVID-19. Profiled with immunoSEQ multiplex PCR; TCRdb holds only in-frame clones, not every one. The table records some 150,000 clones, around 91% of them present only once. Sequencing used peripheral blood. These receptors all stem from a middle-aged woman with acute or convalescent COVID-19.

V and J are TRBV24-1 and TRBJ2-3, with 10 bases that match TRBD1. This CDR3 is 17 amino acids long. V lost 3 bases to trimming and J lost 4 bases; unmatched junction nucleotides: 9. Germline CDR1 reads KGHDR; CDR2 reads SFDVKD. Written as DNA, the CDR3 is TGTGCCACCAGTGATACCGGGACAGGGGTATCCTCAGATACGCAGTATTTT. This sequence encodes CATSDTGTGVSSDTQYF.

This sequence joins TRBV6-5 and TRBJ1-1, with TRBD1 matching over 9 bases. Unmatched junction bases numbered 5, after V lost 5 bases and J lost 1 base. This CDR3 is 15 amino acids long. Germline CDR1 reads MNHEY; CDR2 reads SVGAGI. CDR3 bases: TGTGCCAGCAGTATGTGGGGACAGGGGAACACTGAAGCTTTCTTT. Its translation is CASSMWGQGNTEAFF.

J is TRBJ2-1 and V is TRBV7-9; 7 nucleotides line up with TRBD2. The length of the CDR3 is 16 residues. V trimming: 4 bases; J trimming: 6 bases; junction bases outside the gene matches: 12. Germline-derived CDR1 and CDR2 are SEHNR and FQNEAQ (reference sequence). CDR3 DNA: TGTGCCAGCAGCTCATACGGTGCTAGCGGTCCCAATGAGCAGTTCTTC. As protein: CASSSYGASGPNEQFF.

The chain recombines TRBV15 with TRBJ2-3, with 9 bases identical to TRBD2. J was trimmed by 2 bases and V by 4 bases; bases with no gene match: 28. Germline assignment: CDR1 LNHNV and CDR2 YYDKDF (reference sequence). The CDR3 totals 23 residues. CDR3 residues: CATSKQGPVVLAGTSVDTDTQYF. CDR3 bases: TGTGCCACCAGCAAACAAGGCCCTGTCGTTCTAGCGGGAACCAGCGTTGACACAGATACGCAGTATTTT.

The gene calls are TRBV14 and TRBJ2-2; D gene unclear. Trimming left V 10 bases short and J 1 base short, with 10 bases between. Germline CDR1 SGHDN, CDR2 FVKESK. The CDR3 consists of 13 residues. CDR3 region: CATMAGNTGELFF. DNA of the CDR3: TGTGCCACCATGGCAGGGAACACCGGGGAGCTGTTTTTT. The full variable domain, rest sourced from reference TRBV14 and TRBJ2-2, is EAGVTQFPSHSVIEKGQTVTLRCDPISGHDNLYWYRRVMGKEIKFLLHFVKESKQDESGMPNNRFLAERTGGTYSTLKVQPAELEDSGVYFCATMAGNTGELFFGEGSRLTVL.

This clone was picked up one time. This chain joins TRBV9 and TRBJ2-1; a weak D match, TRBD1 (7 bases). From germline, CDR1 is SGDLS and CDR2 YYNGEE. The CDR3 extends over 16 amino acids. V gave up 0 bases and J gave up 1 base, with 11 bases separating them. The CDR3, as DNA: TGTGCCAGCAGCGTAGTCTCAGGGGGGTCCTACAATGAGCAGTTCTTC. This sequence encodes CASSVVSGGSYNEQFF.

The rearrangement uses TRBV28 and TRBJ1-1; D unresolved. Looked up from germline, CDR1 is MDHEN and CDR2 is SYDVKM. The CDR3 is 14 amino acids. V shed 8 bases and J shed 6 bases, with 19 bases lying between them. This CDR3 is CASEFRGLGAEAFF. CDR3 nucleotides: TGTGCCAGCGAGTTTAGAGGGCTGGGCGCTGAAGCTTTCTTT.